The 9 T cell receptor beta chains below were found in one sample sequenced in a study of blood T cell repertoires in COVID-19 (TCRdb year 2020). Libraries were prepared through the immunoSEQ multiplex PCR assay. Held by TCRdb, this immuneACCESS table contains in-frame sequences only and omits some clones. Under half of the omission traces to an unresolved V gene where checked; the cause of the rest is unknown. Counted in this sample were 180,000 or so clones; roughly 85% of them appeared once. The ten top clones hold approximately 5% of the sample. The sequencing sample was made of peripheral blood. These receptors all stem from a woman of 80 years or more with acute or convalescent COVID-19.

A remark on this clone: This sample includes further DNA sequences coding for the same CDR3. CDR3 loop: CASSLPGSTDTQYF. CDR3 DNA sequence: TGTGCCAGCAGCTTGCCCGGGAGCACAGATACGCAGTATTTT. V and J are TRBV7-9 and TRBJ2-3, with D uncertain. Germline CDR1 SEHNR, CDR2 FQNEAQ (reference sequence). The CDR3 extends over 14 amino acids. Trimming removed 3 bases at V and 0 bases at J, with 7 bases between. Full variable domain (rest looked up from reference TRBV7-9 and TRBJ2-3): DTGVSQNPRHKITKRGQNVTFRCDPISEHNRLYWYRQTLGQGPEFLTYFQNEAQLEKSRLLSDRFSAERPKGSFSTLEIQRTEQGDSAMYLCASSLPGSTDTQYFGPGTRLTVL.

The rearrangement links TRBV6-1 to TRBJ1-1; D ambiguous. V was trimmed by 3 bases and J by 6 bases, leaving 8 bases between them. This CDR3 comprises 12 residues. Per the germline V gene, CDR1 is MNHNS and CDR2 is SASEGT. The CDR3 here is CASSEGRAEAFF. The CDR3 region has the DNA TGTGCCAGCAGTGAGGGGAGGGCTGAAGCTTTCTTT.

The V and J genes are TRBV4-3 and TRBJ2-2, with 8 bases that match TRBD1. The germline V gene encodes CDR1 LGHNA and CDR2 YSLEER. The CDR3 totals 17 residues. V trimming: 6 bases; J trimming: 5 bases; junction bases outside the gene matches: 14. The CDR3 spells CASSSGTGSLGTGELFF. The CDR3 nucleotides are TGCGCCAGCAGTTCCGGGACAGGCTCCCTCGGGACCGGGGAGCTGTTTTTT.

This clone was picked up a small number of times. This chain connects TRBV18 to TRBJ1-5; D remains ambiguous. V was pared by 4 bases and J by 9 bases, with 13 bases between. Germline values: CDR1 KGHSH, CDR2 LQKENI. This CDR3 is built from 13 residues. The CDR3 loop reads CASSLGQRWPQHF. The DNA of the CDR3 is TGTGCCAGCTCACTCGGGCAGCGGTGGCCCCAGCATTTT.

This chain connects TRBV9 to TRBJ2-2, with a weak D call TRBD1 (7 bases). CDR1 and CDR2 from the germline V gene are SGDLS and YYNGEE. The CDR3 totals 16 residues. Trimming shortened V by 4 bases and J by 7 bases, and 20 bases separated the two germline ends. The CDR3 is CASSPAPEGAVGELFF. Written as DNA, the CDR3 is TGTGCCAGCAGCCCCGCCCCGGAGGGGGCCGTCGGGGAGCTGTTTTTT.

The gene calls are TRBV2 and TRBJ1-1; tentatively, D is TRBD1 (5 bases). V was pared by 4 bases and J by 10 bases, with 16 bases between. Germline V gene data show CDR1 as SNHLY and CDR2 as FYNNEI. The CDR3 has 13 residues. As DNA, the CDR3 is TGTGCCAGCAGTGGAGCTTGGGGGGTGGGAGCTTTCTTT. It is translated as CASSGAWGVGAFF.

This chain links TRBV4-3 with TRBJ1-2; D is undetermined. The CDR3 is 15 amino acids. Trimming stripped 0 bases from V and 3 bases from J, with 11 bases between. CDR1 is LGHNA and CDR2 is YSLEER in the germline V gene. The CDR3 spells CASSQDQRTYYGYTF. In DNA form, the CDR3 reads TGCGCCAGCAGCCAAGATCAACGCACTTACTATGGCTACACCTTC.

Note on this clone: Other nucleotide sequences from this sample produce the same CDR3. The chain recombines TRBV7-2 with TRBJ1-3; the D gene is possibly TRBD1 (5 bases). The CDR3 extends over 15 amino acids. Germline V gene data show CDR1 as SGHTA and CDR2 as FQGNSA. The ends were cut back, 5 bases at V and 0 bases at J, with 11 bases in the middle. DNA for the CDR3: TGTGCCAGCAGCCTCCGCGGGGGCTCTGGAAACACCATATATTTT. It specifies CASSLRGGSGNTIYF.

This chain connects TRBV24-1 to TRBJ2-2; the D gene is possibly TRBD1 (5 bases). Trimming removed 4 bases at V and 2 bases at J, with 7 bases between. The CDR3 consists of 14 residues. Germline CDR1 reads KGHDR; CDR2 reads SFDVKD. CDR3 in DNA: TGTGCCACCAGTGAGACAGTCAACACCGGGGAGCTGTTTTTT. The encoded protein is CATSETVNTGELFF.